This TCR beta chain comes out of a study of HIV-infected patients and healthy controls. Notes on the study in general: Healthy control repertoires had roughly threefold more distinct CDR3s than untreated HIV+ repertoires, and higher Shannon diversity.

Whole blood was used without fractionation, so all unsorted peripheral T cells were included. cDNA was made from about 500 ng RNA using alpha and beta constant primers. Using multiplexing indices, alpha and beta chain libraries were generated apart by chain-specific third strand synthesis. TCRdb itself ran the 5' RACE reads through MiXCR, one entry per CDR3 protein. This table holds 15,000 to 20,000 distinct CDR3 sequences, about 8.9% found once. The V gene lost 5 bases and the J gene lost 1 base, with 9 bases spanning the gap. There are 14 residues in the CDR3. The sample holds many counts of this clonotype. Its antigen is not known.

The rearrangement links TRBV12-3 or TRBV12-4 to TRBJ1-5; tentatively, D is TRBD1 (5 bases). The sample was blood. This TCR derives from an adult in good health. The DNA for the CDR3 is TGTGCCAGCAGTCGCGGGACCAGCAATCAGCCCCAGCATTTT. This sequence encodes CASSRGTSNQPQHF.